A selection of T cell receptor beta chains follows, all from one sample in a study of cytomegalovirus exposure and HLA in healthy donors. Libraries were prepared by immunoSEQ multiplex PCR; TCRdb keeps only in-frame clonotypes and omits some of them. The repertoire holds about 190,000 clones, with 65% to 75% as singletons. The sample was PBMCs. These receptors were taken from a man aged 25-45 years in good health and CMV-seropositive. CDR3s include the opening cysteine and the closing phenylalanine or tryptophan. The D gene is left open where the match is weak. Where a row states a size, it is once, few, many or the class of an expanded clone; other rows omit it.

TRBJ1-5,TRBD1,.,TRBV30,TGTGCCTGGAGTGGGGCAGGGGGTCCTTATAGCAATCAGCCCCAGCATTTT,CAWSGAGGPYSNQPQHF
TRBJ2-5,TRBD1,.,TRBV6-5,TGTGCCAGCGGACGTGGACAGGGAAAAGAGACCCAGTACTTC,CASGRGQGKETQYF
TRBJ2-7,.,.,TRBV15,TGTGCCACCAGCAGAGATTTACGGGGGACCCGCTACGAGCAGTACTTC,CATSRDLRGTRYEQYF
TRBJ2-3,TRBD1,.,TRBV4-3,TGCGCCAGCAGCCAACAGGGACAGGGGGATACGCAGTATTTT,CASSQQGQGDTQYF
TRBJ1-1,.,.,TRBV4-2,TGTGCCAGCAGCCAAGATCGAATAGGGCAGGGCGGTAGCACTGAAGCTTTCTTT,CASSQDRIGQGGSTEAFF
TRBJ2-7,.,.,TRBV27,TGTGCCAGCTCTCGAAGGGGCTACGAGCAGTACTTC,CASSRRGYEQYF
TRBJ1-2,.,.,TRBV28,TGTGCCAGCAGTTCATACAGGGTTGGTGGCTACACCTTC,CASSSYRVGGYTF
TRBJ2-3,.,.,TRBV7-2,TGTGCCAGCAGCTTAGCGGGAGCCCCCACAGATACGCAGTATTTT,CASSLAGAPTDTQYF
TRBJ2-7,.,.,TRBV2,TGTGCCAGCAGGGCGGGCCTCTACGAGCAGTACTTC,CASRAGLYEQYF
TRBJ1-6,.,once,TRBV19,TGTGCCAGTAGTATAGGCGGTCCGGGGATAAGCTCCTATAATTCACCCCTCCACTTT,CASSIGGPGISSYNSPLHF
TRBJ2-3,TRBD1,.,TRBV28,TGTGCCAGTTGGACAGGGAGCACAGATACGCAGTATTTT,CASWTGSTDTQYF
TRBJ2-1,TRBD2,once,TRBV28,TGTGCCAGCAGTTGGTGGGGAAGGGGACTAGCGGGAGTGTGGAATGAGCAGTTCTTC,CASSWWGRGLAGVWNEQFF
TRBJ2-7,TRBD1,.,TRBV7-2,TGTGCCAGCAGCTTGGCTCGGGACAGAACATACGAGCAGTACTTC,CASSLARDRTYEQYF
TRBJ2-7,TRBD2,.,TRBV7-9,TGTGCCAGCAGCAGGTCGGGGACTAGCGCCTACGAGCAGTACTTC,CASSRSGTSAYEQYF
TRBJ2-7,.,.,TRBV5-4,TGTGCCAGCAGCTCCTATACAGGGTTCGACGAGCAGTACTTC,CASSSYTGFDEQYF
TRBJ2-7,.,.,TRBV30,TGTGCCTGGAGTGTACTAGGAGGGGAGGCCTACGAGCAGTACTTC,CAWSVLGGEAYEQYF
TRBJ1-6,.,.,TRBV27,TGTGCCAGCACTCCGGGGTTATACTCCTATAATTCACCCCTCCACTTT,CASTPGLYSYNSPLHF
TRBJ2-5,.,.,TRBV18,TGTGCCAGCTCACCGGAGGGAAGGAGAAAGACCCAGTACTTC,CASSPEGRRKTQYF
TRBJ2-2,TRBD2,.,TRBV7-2,TGTGCCAGCAGCTTAGGTTTGCTAGCGGTTAACACCGGGGAGCTGTTTTTT,CASSLGLLAVNTGELFF
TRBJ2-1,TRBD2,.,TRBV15,TGTGCCACCAGCAGAGAAAGGACTAGCGGGTACAATGAGCAGTTCTTC,CATSRERTSGYNEQFF
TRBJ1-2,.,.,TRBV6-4,TGTGCCAGCGCCCGAGACGGGGGCTATGGCTACACCTTC,CASARDGGYGYTF
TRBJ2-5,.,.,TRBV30,TGTGCCTGGAGTTTCCAGGGGGGAGAGACCCAGTACTTC,CAWSFQGGETQYF
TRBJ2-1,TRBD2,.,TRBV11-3,TGTGCCAGCAGCTTTGACCAGCGGGGGGGCAATGAGCAGTTCTTC,CASSFDQRGGNEQFF
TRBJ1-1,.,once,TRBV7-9,TGTGCCAGCAGCGCTGGACAGATGAACACTGAAGCTTTCTTT,CASSAGQMNTEAFF
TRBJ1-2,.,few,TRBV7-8,TGTGCCAGCAGCTTAGTACCAGATCCTAACTATGGCTACACCTTC,CASSLVPDPNYGYTF
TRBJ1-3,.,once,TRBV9,TGTGCCAGCAGCCCCGGGGGCTCTGGAAACACCATATATTTT,CASSPGGSGNTIYF
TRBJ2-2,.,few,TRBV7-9,TGTGCCAGCAGCGCCCTAAGGGGCACCGGGGAGCTGTTTTTT,CASSALRGTGELFF
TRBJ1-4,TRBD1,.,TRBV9,TGTGCCAGCAGCGTGATGGACAGGGGAGGTGAAAAACTGTTTTTT,CASSVMDRGGEKLFF
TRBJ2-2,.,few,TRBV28,TGTGCCAGCAGTCTTGGACAGCTACAGAACACCGGGGAGCTGTTTTTT,CASSLGQLQNTGELFF
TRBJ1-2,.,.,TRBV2,TGTGCCAGGTCGACAGACAACTATGGCTACACCTTC,CARSTDNYGYTF
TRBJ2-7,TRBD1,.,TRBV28,TGTGCCAGCAGTTCGACAGGGGGCGGAGAGCAGTACTTC,CASSSTGGGEQYF
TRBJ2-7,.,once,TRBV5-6,TGTGCCAGCAGCTTCAGTCGCCGGGGGGAGCAGTACTTC,CASSFSRRGEQYF
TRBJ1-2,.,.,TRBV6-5,TGTGCCAGCACCGACTCAAACTATGGCTACACCTTC,CASTDSNYGYTF
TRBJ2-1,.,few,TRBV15,TGTGCCACCAGCAGACCTTACGGACAGAGCTCCTACAATGAGCAGTTCTTC,CATSRPYGQSSYNEQFF
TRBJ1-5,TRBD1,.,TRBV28,TGTGCCAGCAGCTCTCGACAGGGGATGGGCAATCAGCCCCAGCATTTT,CASSSRQGMGNQPQHF
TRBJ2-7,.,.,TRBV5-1,TGCGCCAGCAGAATCAGGGGCGGCTCCTACGAGCAGTACTTC,CASRIRGGSYEQYF
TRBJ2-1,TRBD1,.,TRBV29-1,TGCAGCGTGTACAGGGACAGGGCGGGCAATGAGCAGTTCTTC,CSVYRDRAGNEQFF
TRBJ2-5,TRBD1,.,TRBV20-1,TGCAGTGCTTCGACCGGGACAGGGAACTTC,CSASTGTGNF
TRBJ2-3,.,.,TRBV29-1,TGCAGCGTTGAAACTAGCACCGACCCGGATACGCAGTATTTT,CSVETSTDPDTQYF
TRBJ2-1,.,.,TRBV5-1,TGCGCCAGCAGCCCCGGGACTGCCTCCTACAATGAGCAGTTCTTC,CASSPGTASYNEQFF
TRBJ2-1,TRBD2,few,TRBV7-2,TGTGCCAGCAGCTTAGCGAGCGGGAGGCCGGGGATCTTC,CASSLASGRPGIF
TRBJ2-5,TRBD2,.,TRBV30,TGTGCCTGGAGCCTCGCGGGAGACGAGACCCAGTACTTC,CAWSLAGDETQYF
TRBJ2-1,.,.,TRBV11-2,TGTGCCAGCAGCTTAGAGGCGACGGACTGGGATGAGCAGTTCTTC,CASSLEATDWDEQFF
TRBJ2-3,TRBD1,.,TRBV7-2,TGTGCCAGCACCGGACAGGTCACAGATACGCAGTATTTT,CASTGQVTDTQYF
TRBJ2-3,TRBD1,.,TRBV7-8,TGTGCCAGCAGCACCCGGACAGGGCGCACAGATACGCAGTATTTT,CASSTRTGRTDTQYF
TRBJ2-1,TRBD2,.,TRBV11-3,TGTGCCAGCAGCTTAGATGGCGGGAGATACAATGAGCAGTTCTTC,CASSLDGGRYNEQFF
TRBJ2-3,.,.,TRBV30,TGTGCCTGGAGTAGTACAGCATTCACAGATACGCAGTATTTT,CAWSSTAFTDTQYF
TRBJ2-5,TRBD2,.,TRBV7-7,TGTGCTAGCACCCCCGGACTAGATTCGCAGACCCAGTACTTC,CASTPGLDSQTQYF
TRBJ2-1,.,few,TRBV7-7,TGTGCTAGCAGCTTAGATTTGCGAGGGGAGCAGTTCTTC,CASSLDLRGEQFF
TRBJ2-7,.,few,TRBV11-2,TGTGCCAGCAGCTTAGCGTCCTACGAGCAGTACTTC,CASSLASYEQYF
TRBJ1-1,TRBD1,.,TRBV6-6,TGTGCCAGCAGTTACAGAACCGGGACAGCCGCTTCTGTAGCTTTCTTT,CASSYRTGTAASVAFF
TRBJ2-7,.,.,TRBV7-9,TGTGCCAGCAGCTCCGAGAAGGGGTTCACCTACGAGCAGTACTTC,CASSSEKGFTYEQYF